This TCR beta chain emerged from a study of blood T cell repertoires in COVID-19. The count of this clone is one. Authors' data handling: Nucleated cell counts were estimated from reference gene primer amplification. Using immunoSEQ multiplex PCR, the repertoire was profiled, and TCRdb retains in-frame clones only, with some absent. V and J calls and clone size are those listed in that table; D and trimming were worked out from the DNA. Of approximately 390,000 clones in the sample, over 75% were seen once. Trimming took 4 bases from V and 5 from J, leaving 15 bases between them. Germline V gene lookup returns CDR1 LNHDA and CDR2 SQIVND (reference sequence). The CDR3 runs to 14 residues.

Material: peripheral blood. The chain is built from TRBV19 and TRBJ2-7, with D maybe TRBD1 (5 bases). The source of this sequence is a woman in her sixties or seventies with COVID-19, enrolled during active disease. The CDR3 DNA follows: TGTGCCAGTAGTAGGGCCGACAGTCACGACGAGCAGTACTTC. Its translation: CASSRADSHDEQYF. The variable domain in full, completed from reference TRBV19 and TRBJ2-7, reads DGGITQSPKYLFRKEGQNVTLSCEQNLNHDAMYWYRQDPGQGLRLIYYSQIVNDFQKGDIAEGYSVSREKKESFPLTVTSAQKNPTAFYLCASSRADSHDEQYFGPGTRLTVT.